The clone carrying this T cell receptor beta chain was found a few times. Its antigen is not known. The CDR3 contains 14 residues. Per germline, CDR1 MNHNS and CDR2 SASEGT. Trimming took off 4 bases at V and 10 bases at J, with 16 bases between the two ends. The sample is drawn from a study of tumor-infiltrating lymphocytes in localized non-small cell lung cancer. Regarding the study as a whole: No link was found between tumor T-cell fraction and recurrence-free survival.

TCRdb's table, derived via immunoSEQ multiplex PCR, lists solely in-frame clones and lacks some. The data contain roughly 24,000 clones, roughly 64% of them seen just once; the ten biggest clones take up 5.4%. This sequence originates from a human donor with non-small cell lung cancer. This chain links TRBV6-1 with TRBJ1-4; no definite D call. Sequencing was performed on lung tumor tissue. The DNA for the CDR3 is TGTGCCAGCAGTGGGAGTACGGATTCCTCAAAACTGTTTTTT. Amino acid sequence: CASSGSTDSSKLFF.